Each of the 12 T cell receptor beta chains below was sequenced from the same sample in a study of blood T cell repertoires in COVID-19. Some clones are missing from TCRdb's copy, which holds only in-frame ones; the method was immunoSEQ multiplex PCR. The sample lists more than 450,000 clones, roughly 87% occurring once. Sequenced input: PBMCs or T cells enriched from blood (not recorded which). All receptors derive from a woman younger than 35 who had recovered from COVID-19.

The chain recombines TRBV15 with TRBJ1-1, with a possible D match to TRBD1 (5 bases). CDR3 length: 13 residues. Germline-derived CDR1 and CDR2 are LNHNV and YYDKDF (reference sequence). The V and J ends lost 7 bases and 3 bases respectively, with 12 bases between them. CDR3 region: CATNGGMDTEAFF. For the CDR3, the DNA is TGTGCCACCAATGGGGGGATGGACACTGAAGCTTTCTTT.

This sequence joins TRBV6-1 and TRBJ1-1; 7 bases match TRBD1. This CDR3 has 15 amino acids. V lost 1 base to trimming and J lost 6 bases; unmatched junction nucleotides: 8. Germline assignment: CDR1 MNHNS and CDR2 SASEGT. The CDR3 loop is CASSEEGRGKPEAFF. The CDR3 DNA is TGTGCCAGCAGTGAAGAGGGCAGGGGGAAACCTGAAGCTTTCTTT.

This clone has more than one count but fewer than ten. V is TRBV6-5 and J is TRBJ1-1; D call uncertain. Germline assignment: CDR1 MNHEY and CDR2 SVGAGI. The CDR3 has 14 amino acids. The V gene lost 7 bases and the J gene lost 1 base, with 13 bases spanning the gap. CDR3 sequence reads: CASTRGSENTEAFF. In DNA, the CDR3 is TGTGCCAGCACTCGAGGGTCCGAGAACACTGAAGCTTTCTTT.

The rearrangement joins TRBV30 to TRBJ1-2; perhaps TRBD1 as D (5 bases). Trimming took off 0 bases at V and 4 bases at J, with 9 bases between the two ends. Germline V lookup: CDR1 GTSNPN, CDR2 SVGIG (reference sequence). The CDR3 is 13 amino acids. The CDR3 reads CAWSVGGAYGYTF. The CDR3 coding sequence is TGTGCCTGGAGTGTCGGAGGGGCCTATGGCTACACCTTC. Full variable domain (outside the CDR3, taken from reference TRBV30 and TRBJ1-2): SQTIHQWPATLVQPVGSPLSLECTVEGTSNPNLYWYRQAAGRGLQLLFYSVGIGQISSEVPQNLSASRPQDRQFILSSKKLLLSDSGFYLCAWSVGGAYGYTFGSGTRLTVV.

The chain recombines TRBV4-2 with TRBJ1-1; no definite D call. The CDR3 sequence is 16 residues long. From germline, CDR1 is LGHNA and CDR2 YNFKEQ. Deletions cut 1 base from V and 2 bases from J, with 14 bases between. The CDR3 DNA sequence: TGTGCCAGCAGCCAAGGGCCGATACGGGAAAACACTGAAGCTTTCTTT. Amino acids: CASSQGPIRENTEAFF.

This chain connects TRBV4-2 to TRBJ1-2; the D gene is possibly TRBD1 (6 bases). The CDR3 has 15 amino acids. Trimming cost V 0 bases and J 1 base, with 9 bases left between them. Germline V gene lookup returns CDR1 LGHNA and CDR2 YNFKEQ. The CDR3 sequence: CASSQDRTDNYGYTF. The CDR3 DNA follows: TGTGCCAGCAGCCAAGATAGGACAGATAACTATGGCTACACCTTC.

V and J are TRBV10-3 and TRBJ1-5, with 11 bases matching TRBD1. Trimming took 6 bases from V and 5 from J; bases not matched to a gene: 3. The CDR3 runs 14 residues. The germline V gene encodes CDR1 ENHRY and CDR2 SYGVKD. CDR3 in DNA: TGTGCCATCAGAGGACAGGGGGCCGATCAGCCCCAGCATTTT. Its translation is CAIRGQGADQPQHF.

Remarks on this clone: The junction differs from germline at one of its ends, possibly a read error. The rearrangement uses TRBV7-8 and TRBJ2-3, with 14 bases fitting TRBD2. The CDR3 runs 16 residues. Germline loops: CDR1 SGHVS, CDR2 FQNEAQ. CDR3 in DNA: TGTGCCAGCAGCTTCGGACTAGCGGGGGGCACAGTTACGCAGTATTTT. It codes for CASSFGLAGGTVTQYF.

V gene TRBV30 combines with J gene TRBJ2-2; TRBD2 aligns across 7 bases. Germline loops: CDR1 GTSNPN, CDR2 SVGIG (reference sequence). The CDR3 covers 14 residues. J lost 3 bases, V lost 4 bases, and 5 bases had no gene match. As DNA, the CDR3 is TGTGCCTGGACCGGGGGGTATTACACCGGGGAGCTGTTTTTT. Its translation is CAWTGGYYTGELFF.

This CDR3 reads CASSEFRGDSSTDTQYF. CDR3 DNA: TGTGCCAGCAGTGAGTTCAGGGGGGATTCTAGCACAGATACGCAGTATTTT. The chain joins TRBV6-1 to TRBJ2-3, with D possibly matching TRBD1 (7 bases). The germline V gene has CDR1 MNHNS and CDR2 SASEGT. The V and J ends lost 3 bases and 0 bases respectively, with 16 bases between them. The CDR3 sequence is 17 residues long.

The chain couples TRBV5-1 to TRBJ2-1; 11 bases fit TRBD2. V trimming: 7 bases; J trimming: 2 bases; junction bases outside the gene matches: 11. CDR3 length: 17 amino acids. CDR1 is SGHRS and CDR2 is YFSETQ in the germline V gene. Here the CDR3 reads CASRPQRSGGAYNEQFF. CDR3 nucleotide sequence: TGCGCCAGCCGCCCACAACGTAGCGGGGGGGCCTACAATGAGCAGTTCTTC.

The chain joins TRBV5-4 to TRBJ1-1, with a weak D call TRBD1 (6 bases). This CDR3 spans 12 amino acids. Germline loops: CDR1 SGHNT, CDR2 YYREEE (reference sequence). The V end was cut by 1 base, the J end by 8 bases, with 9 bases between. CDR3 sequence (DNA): TGTGCCAGCAGCTTGTCGAGGGGGGAAGCTTTCTTT. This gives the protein CASSLSRGEAFF.